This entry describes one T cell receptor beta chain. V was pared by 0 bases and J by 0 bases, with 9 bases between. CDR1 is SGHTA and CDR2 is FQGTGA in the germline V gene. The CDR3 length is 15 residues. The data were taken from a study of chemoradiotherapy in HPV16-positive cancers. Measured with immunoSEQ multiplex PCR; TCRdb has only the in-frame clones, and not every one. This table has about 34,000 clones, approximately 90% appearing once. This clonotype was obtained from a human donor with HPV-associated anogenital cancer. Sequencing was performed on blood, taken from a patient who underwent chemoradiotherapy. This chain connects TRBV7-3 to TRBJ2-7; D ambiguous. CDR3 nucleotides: TGTGCCAGCAGCTTAACGTGGCCTGTCTCCTACGAGCAGTACTTC. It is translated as CASSLTWPVSYEQYF.